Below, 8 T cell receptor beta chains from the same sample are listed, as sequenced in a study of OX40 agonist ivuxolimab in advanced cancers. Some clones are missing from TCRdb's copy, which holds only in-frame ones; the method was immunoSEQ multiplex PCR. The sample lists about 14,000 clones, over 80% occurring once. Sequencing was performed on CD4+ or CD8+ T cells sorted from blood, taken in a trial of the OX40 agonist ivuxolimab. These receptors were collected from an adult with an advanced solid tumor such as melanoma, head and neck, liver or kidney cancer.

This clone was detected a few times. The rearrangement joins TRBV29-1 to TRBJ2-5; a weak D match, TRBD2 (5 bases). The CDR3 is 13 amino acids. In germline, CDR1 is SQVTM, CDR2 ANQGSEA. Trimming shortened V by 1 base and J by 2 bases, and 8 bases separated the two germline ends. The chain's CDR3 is CSVEVLDQETQYF. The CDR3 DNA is TGCAGCGTTGAAGTACTAGATCAAGAGACCCAGTACTTC.

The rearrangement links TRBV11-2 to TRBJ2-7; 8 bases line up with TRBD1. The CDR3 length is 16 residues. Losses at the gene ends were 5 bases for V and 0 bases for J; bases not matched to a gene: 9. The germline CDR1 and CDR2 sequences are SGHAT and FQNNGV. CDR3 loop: CASSEGATGASYEQYF. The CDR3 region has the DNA TGTGCCAGCAGCGAGGGGGCGACAGGGGCCTCCTACGAGCAGTACTTC.

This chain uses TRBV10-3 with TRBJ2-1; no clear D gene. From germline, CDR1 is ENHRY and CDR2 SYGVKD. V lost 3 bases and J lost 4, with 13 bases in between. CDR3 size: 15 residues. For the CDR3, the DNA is TGTGCCATCAGTGAATCCGGAGATCGGTACAATGAGCAGTTCTTC. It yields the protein CAISESGDRYNEQFF.

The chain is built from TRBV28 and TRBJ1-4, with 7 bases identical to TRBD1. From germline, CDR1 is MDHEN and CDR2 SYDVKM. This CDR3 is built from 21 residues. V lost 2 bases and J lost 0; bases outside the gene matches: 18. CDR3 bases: TGTGCCAGCAGTTTACTCGGGCCCACTAACGGACAGGAAGCAACTAATGAAAAACTGTTTTTT. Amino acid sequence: CASSLLGPTNGQEATNEKLFF.

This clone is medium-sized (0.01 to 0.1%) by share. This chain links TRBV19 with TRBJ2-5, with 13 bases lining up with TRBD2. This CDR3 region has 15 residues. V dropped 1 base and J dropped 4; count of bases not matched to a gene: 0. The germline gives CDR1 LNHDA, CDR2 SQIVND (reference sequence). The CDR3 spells CASSIGLAGGETQYF. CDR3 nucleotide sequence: TGTGCCAGTAGTATAGGACTAGCGGGGGGAGAGACCCAGTACTTC.

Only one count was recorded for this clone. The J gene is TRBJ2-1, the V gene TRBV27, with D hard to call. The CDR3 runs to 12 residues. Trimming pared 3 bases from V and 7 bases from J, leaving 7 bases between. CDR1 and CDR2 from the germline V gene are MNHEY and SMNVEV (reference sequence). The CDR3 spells CASSLTHNEQFF. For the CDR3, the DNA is TGTGCCAGCAGTTTGACCCATAATGAGCAGTTCTTC.

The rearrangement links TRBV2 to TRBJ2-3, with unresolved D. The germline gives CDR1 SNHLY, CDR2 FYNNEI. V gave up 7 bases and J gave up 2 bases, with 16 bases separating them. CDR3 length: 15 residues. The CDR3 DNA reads TGTGCCAGCACCCAACGGGTGGGATACACAGATACGCAGTATTTT. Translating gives CASTQRVGYTDTQYF.

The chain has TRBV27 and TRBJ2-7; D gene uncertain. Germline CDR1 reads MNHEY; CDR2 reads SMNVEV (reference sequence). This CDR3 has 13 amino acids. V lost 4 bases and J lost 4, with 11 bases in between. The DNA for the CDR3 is TGTGCCAGCAGTTACGGACCCCGTTACGAGCAGTACTTC. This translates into CASSYGPRYEQYF.